Listed below are T cell receptor beta chains from one sample, sequenced in a study of blood T cell dynamics during melanoma immunotherapy. Sequencing was performed with immunoSEQ multiplex PCR; in TCRdb, only in-frame clones are kept and a portion is missing. Altogether over 950 clones are present, around 86% being singletons, with the ten largest covering about 8.8%. The sample was cell-free DNA from blood, taken from a patient treated with checkpoint blockade. These receptors all come from a human donor with melanoma. Each CDR3 is given with its conserved first and last residue. D genes are given only for firm matches. Size is stated for part of the rows, as once, few or many counts, or as a class when the clone is expanded.

J gene: TRBJ2-2
D gene: TRBD1
CDR3 length: 16
clone size: NA
V gene: TRBV6-4
CDR3 protein: CASSALTGVNTGELFF
CDR3 DNA: TGTGCCAGCAGTGCACTGACAGGGGTGAACACCGGGGAGCTGTTTTTT

J gene: TRBJ2-1
D gene: TRBD1
CDR3 length: 14
clone size: few
V gene: TRBV30
CDR3 protein: CAWEGLGTGYEQFF
CDR3 DNA: TGTGCCTGGGAGGGCCTAGGGACAGGGTATGAGCAGTTCTTC

J gene: TRBJ1-1
D gene: NA
CDR3 length: 13
clone size: NA
V gene: TRBV6-4
CDR3 protein: CASSERTSTEAFF
CDR3 DNA: TGTGCCAGCAGTGAGAGGACTTCCACTGAAGCTTTCTTT

J gene: TRBJ1-2
D gene: NA
CDR3 length: 15
clone size: NA
V gene: TRBV6-5
CDR3 protein: CASSSVAGSNYGYTF
CDR3 DNA: TGTGCCAGCAGCAGTGTAGCCGGCTCTAACTATGGCTACACCTTC

J gene: TRBJ1-3
D gene: NA
CDR3 length: 14
clone size: few
V gene: TRBV9
CDR3 protein: CASSPTDSRNTIYF
CDR3 DNA: TGTGCCAGCAGCCCTACCGACAGTCGAAACACCATATATTTT

J gene: TRBJ1-5
D gene: NA
CDR3 length: 15
clone size: few
V gene: TRBV4-2
CDR3 protein: CASSQDWDGDQPQHF
CDR3 DNA: TGTGCCAGCAGCCAAGACTGGGACGGTGATCAGCCCCAGCATTTT

J gene: TRBJ2-2
D gene: NA
CDR3 length: 19
clone size: NA
V gene: TRBV4-1
CDR3 protein: CASSQERGASTTNTGELFF
CDR3 DNA: TGCGCCAGCAGCCAAGAGCGAGGAGCTTCTACTACGAACACCGGGGAGCTGTTTTTT

J gene: TRBJ1-2
D gene: NA
CDR3 length: 14
clone size: NA
V gene: TRBV19
CDR3 protein: CASSYRGHFYGYTF
CDR3 DNA: TGTGCCAGTAGTTACCGGGGCCACTTCTATGGCTACACCTTC

J gene: TRBJ2-1
D gene: NA
CDR3 length: 11
clone size: NA
V gene: TRBV2
CDR3 protein: CASTPYNEQFF
CDR3 DNA: TGTGCCAGTACACCTTACAATGAGCAGTTCTTC

J gene: TRBJ2-1
D gene: NA
CDR3 length: 17
clone size: few
V gene: TRBV21-1
CDR3 protein: CASSNPRPAEGDNEQFF
CDR3 DNA: TGTGCCAGCAGCAACCCTAGGCCGGCGGAGGGAGACAATGAGCAGTTCTTC

J gene: TRBJ2-7
D gene: NA
CDR3 length: 14
clone size: NA
V gene: TRBV5-5
CDR3 protein: CASSLLTVSYEQYF
CDR3 DNA: TGTGCCAGCAGCTTGCTAACAGTCTCCTACGAGCAGTACTTC

J gene: TRBJ2-7
D gene: NA
CDR3 length: 14
clone size: few
V gene: TRBV18
CDR3 protein: CASSPGGSSYEQYF
CDR3 DNA: TGTGCCAGCTCACCAGGGGGGAGCTCCTACGAGCAGTACTTC

J gene: TRBJ2-1
D gene: NA
CDR3 length: 12
clone size: once
V gene: TRBV19
CDR3 protein: CASSDGYNEQFF
CDR3 DNA: TGTGCCAGTAGTGACGGCTACAATGAGCAGTTCTTC

J gene: TRBJ2-1
D gene: TRBD2
CDR3 length: 19
clone size: NA
V gene: TRBV5-1
CDR3 protein: CASSLRLAGTRVSDNEQFF
CDR3 DNA: TGCGCCAGCAGCTTGAGACTAGCGGGAACCCGAGTATCAGACAATGAGCAGTTCTTC

J gene: TRBJ1-6
D gene: TRBD1
CDR3 length: 15
clone size: NA
V gene: TRBV5-1
CDR3 protein: CASSRDQGASSPLHF
CDR3 DNA: TGCGCCAGCAGCCGGGACCAGGGGGCGAGTTCACCCCTCCACTTT

J gene: TRBJ1-2
D gene: NA
CDR3 length: 15
clone size: once
V gene: TRBV7-6
CDR3 protein: CASSPEPGAGYGYTF
CDR3 DNA: TGTGCCAGCAGCCCGGAACCAGGGGCTGGCTATGGCTACACCTTC

J gene: TRBJ2-5
D gene: TRBD1
CDR3 length: 16
clone size: NA
V gene: TRBV28
CDR3 protein: CASSHSGTGRRETQYF
CDR3 DNA: TGTGCCAGCAGCCATTCCGGGACAGGGCGCCGAGAGACCCAGTACTTC

J gene: TRBJ1-2
D gene: TRBD1
CDR3 length: 14
clone size: NA
V gene: TRBV18
CDR3 protein: CASSTGQGYYGYTF
CDR3 DNA: TGTGCCAGCTCTACTGGACAGGGGTACTATGGCTACACCTTC

J gene: TRBJ2-5
D gene: NA
CDR3 length: 14
clone size: NA
V gene: TRBV25-1
CDR3 protein: CASRHPGPQETQYF
CDR3 DNA: TGTGCCAGCAGACACCCCGGGCCACAAGAGACCCAGTACTTC

J gene: TRBJ2-3
D gene: NA
CDR3 length: 14
clone size: NA
V gene: TRBV30
CDR3 protein: CAWGGGSPTDTQYF
CDR3 DNA: TGTGCCTGGGGTGGAGGTTCCCCCACAGATACGCAGTATTTT

J gene: TRBJ2-7
D gene: TRBD2
CDR3 length: 14
clone size: NA
V gene: TRBV30
CDR3 protein: CAWRVQRGSYEQYF
CDR3 DNA: TGTGCCTGGAGGGTGCAGCGGGGCTCCTACGAGCAGTACTTC

J gene: TRBJ1-5
D gene: TRBD1
CDR3 length: 16
clone size: few
V gene: TRBV6-1
CDR3 protein: CASSVGQGRFNQPQHF
CDR3 DNA: TGTGCCAGCAGTGTGGGACAGGGAAGATTCAATCAGCCCCAGCATTTT